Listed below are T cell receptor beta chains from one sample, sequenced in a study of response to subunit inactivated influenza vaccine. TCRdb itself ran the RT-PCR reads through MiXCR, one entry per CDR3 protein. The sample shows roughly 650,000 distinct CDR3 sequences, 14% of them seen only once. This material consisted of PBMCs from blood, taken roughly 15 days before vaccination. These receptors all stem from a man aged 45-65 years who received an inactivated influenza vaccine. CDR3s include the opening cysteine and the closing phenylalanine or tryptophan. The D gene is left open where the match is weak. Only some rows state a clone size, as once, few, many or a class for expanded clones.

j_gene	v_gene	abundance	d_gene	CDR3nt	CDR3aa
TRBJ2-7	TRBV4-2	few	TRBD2	TGTGCCAGCAGCCAAGCCTATTCGACTAGCGGAGACTACGAGCAGTACTTC	CASSQAYSTSGDYEQYF
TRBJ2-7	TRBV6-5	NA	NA	TGTGCCAGCAGTTACGGGGGGAGTGAATACGAGCAGTACTTC	CASSYGGSEYEQYF
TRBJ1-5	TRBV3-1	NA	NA	TGTGCCAGCAGCCAAGTTATTAATCAGCCCCAGCATTTT	CASSQVINQPQHF
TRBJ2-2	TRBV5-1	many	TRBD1	TGCGCCAGCAGCGGGGGACAGTTGAACACCGGGGAGCTGTTTTTT	CASSGGQLNTGELFF
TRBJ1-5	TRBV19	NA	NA	TGTGCCAGTCAAGGAGGGCAGGGCGTTCGGCCCCAGCATTTT	CASQGGQGVRPQHF
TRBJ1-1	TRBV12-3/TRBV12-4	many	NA	TGTGCCAGCAGTTCTCAGGTTGAAGCTTTCTTT	CASSSQVEAFF
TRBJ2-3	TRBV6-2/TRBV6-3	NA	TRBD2	TGTGCCAGCAGTTTTAGCGGGACTGCCGGAGATACGCAGTATTTT	CASSFSGTAGDTQYF
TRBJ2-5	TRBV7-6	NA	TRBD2	TGTGCCAGCAGCTTAGAGGCTAGCGGGGGTGGCGAGACCCAGTACTTC	CASSLEASGGGETQYF
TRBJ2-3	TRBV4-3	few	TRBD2	TGCGCCAGCAGCCAATCACTAGCGGGAGGATCCACAGATACGCAGTATTTT	CASSQSLAGGSTDTQYF
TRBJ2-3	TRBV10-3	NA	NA	TGTGCCATCAGTGAGGGTCAGGGAAAGTCAGATACGCAGTATTTT	CAISEGQGKSDTQYF
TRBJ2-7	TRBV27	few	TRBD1	TGTGCCAGCAGCCGATCCGGACAGGGCTACGAGCAGTACTTC	CASSRSGQGYEQYF
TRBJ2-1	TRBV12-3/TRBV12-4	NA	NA	TGTGCCAGCAGGCGGGGACAGACGTCCTACAATGAGCAGTTCTTC	CASRRGQTSYNEQFF
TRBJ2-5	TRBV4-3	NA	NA	TGCGCCAGCAGCCAAGACCCAGGGTCAGAGACCCAGTACTTC	CASSQDPGSETQYF
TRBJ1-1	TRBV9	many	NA	TGTGCCAGCAGCGTAGAAGCAGTCAACACTGAAGCTTTCTTT	CASSVEAVNTEAFF
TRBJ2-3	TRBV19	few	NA	TGTGCCAGTAGTGGGTGGGAGGCAGATACGCAGTATTTT	CASSGWEADTQYF
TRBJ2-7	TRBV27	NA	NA	TGTGCCAGCAGTACCGGCTTCGTACCACAACCCGATGGGTACGAGCAGTACTTC	CASSTGFVPQPDGYEQYF
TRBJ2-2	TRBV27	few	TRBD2	TGTGCCAGCAGTTTGGGCGGGGGGGCCCCGTACACCGGGGAGCTGTTTTTT	CASSLGGGAPYTGELFF
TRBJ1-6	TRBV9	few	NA	TGTGCCAGCAGCGTAGAGGGGAATTCACCCCTCCACTTT	CASSVEGNSPLHF
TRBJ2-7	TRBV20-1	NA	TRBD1	TGCAGTGCTAGATCAACAGGGGCCAGGAGCTCCTACGAGCAGTACTTC	CSARSTGARSSYEQYF
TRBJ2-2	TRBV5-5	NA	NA	TGTGCCACCGAGGATGTGCCGGGCGCCGGGGAGCTGTTTTTT	CATEDVPGAGELFF
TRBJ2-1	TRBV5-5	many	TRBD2	TGTGCCAGCAGCATCACTAGCGGGAGGCACAATGAGCAGTTCTTC	CASSITSGRHNEQFF
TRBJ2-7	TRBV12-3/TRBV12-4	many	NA	TGTGCCAGCAGGGGGACCTACGAGCAGTACTTC	CASRGTYEQYF
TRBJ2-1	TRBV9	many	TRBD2	TGTGCCAGCAGCGTAGGGACTAGCGGTTACAATGAGCAGTTCTTC	CASSVGTSGYNEQFF
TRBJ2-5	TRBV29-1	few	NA	TGCAGCGTTGACCGGGGTGTCGAGACCCAGTACTTC	CSVDRGVETQYF
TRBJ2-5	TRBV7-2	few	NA	TGTGCCAGCAGCCCGCGGGTTACTCGGGAGACCCAGTACTTC	CASSPRVTRETQYF
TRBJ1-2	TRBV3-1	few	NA	TGTGCCAGCAGCCAAGGTTGGGGTAATGGCTACACCTTC	CASSQGWGNGYTF
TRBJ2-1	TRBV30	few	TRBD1	TGTGCCTGGAGCAACCTGGGACAGTGGAAGGTGAATGAGCAGTTCTTC	CAWSNLGQWKVNEQFF
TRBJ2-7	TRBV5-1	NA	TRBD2	TGCGCCAGCAGCTCCAGTAGCGGGACGGTCTCCTACGAGCAGTACTTC	CASSSSSGTVSYEQYF
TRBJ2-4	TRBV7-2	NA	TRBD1	TGTGCCAGCTCCCTAGGACAGGGAGGAAGGGACATTCAGTACTTC	CASSLGQGGRDIQYF
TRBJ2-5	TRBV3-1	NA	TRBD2	TGTGCCAGCAGTCCCGGGAGGGCCATACAAGAGACCCAGTACTTC	CASSPGRAIQETQYF
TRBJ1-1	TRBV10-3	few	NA	TGTGCCATCAGTGAGTCCGCAGGCAGCGTTAACACTGAAGCTTTCTTT	CAISESAGSVNTEAFF
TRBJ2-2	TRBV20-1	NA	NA	TGCAGTGCAAGGGGGTCGAAAGGGGCCGGGGAGCTGTTTTTT	CSARGSKGAGELFF
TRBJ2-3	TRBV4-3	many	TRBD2	TGCGCCAGCAGCCAAGTGGGGCTAGCGGGAGCCACAGATACGCAGTATTTT	CASSQVGLAGATDTQYF
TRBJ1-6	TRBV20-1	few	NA	TGCAGTGCCGACACAGACGGCGATAATTCACCCCTCCACTTT	CSADTDGDNSPLHF
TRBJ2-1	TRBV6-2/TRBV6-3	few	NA	TGTGCCAGCAGTTCCCTCGGACAGTACAATGAGCAGTTCTTC	CASSSLGQYNEQFF
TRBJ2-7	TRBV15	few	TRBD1	TGTGCCACCAGCAGAGAATCGACAGGGTTCAACGAGCAGTACTTC	CATSRESTGFNEQYF
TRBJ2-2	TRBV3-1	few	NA	TGTGCCAGCAGCCAGGGGCAGGTCGGGGAGCTGTTTTTT	CASSQGQVGELFF